This T cell receptor (beta chain) was found in a study of OX40 agonist ivuxolimab in advanced cancers. Germline V CDR1 and CDR2: MNHEY, SVGAGI. Trimming removed 8 bases from V and 6 bases from J, with 5 bases in between. The CDR3 has 10 residues. Repertoires were generated with immunoSEQ multiplex PCR, while TCRdb's copy carries only in-frame clones and drops some. The sample contains some 49,000 clones, 75% to 80% of which appear only once. Sequencing used CD4+ or CD8+ T cells sorted from blood, obtained in a trial of the OX40 agonist ivuxolimab. The V call is TRBV6-5, the J call TRBJ1-5; D is unclear. This clonotype originated in an adult with an advanced solid tumor such as melanoma, head and neck, liver or kidney cancer. CDR3 coding DNA: TGTGCCAGCGGGCGTCAGCCCCAGCATTTT. Translated: CASGRQPQHF.